What follows are 19 T cell receptor beta chains derived from one specimen sequenced in a study of vaccination effects on CD4 cells after COVID-19. Peptide-pool stimulation followed by sequencing identified expanded antigen-specific CD4+ clonotypes in the ViraFEST assay. Upon completion of 10 days in culture, CD4+ T cells were isolated. Having tested negative for nucleocapsid antibodies, the vaccine recipients showed no prior SARS-CoV-2 infection. The repertoire was sequenced with immunoSEQ multiplex PCR; TCRdb's copy has only in-frame clones and lacks some. This table holds approximately 76,000 clones, about four fifths found once. These receptors have no identified antigens. This specimen was CD4+ T cells from PBMCs cultured with SARS-CoV-2 spike peptides, taken before COVID-19 vaccination. The source is a human donor who received a COVID-19 vaccine.

V gene TRBV4-1 combines with J gene TRBJ1-5; D is unclear. V lost 1 base and J lost 4, with 17 bases in between. Germline V CDR1 and CDR2: MGHRA, YSYEKL. This CDR3 is 17 amino acids long. CDR3 sequence: CASSQGLLADPNQPQHF. CDR3 DNA: TGCGCCAGCAGCCAAGGACTTTTGGCGGACCCAAATCAGCCCCAGCATTTT.

This rearrangement joins TRBV4-2 to TRBJ1-5; D gene ambiguous. Germline V gene sequence: CDR1 LGHNA, CDR2 YNFKEQ. The CDR3 spans 16 residues. Trimming left V 1 base short and J 2 bases short, with 12 bases between. The chain's CDR3 is CASSQAGGTGNQPQHF. The CDR3 DNA sequence: TGTGCCAGCAGCCAAGCGGGCGGTACGGGCAATCAGCCCCAGCATTTT.

The chain joins TRBV10-1 to TRBJ1-3; D gene uncertain. Germline CDR1 and CDR2: WNHNN and SYGVQD (reference sequence). Trimming stripped 4 bases from V and 3 bases from J, with 7 bases between. The length of the CDR3 is 13 residues. This chain's CDR3 is CASSAGIGNTIYF. The CDR3, as DNA: TGCGCCAGCAGTGCGGGGATTGGAAACACCATATATTTT.

The J gene is TRBJ2-3, the V gene TRBV10-3; D may match TRBD1 or TRBD2 (5 bases each). There are 14 residues in the CDR3. The ends were cut back, 5 bases at V and 2 bases at J, with 11 bases in the middle. Germline V CDR1 and CDR2: ENHRY, SYGVKD. CDR3 amino acids: CAISSGTTTDTQYF. The CDR3 nucleotides are TGTGCCATCAGTTCCGGGACGACCACAGATACGCAGTATTTT.

This rearrangement joins TRBV28 to TRBJ1-3, with D unresolved. The germline V and J ends were trimmed by 6 bases and 0 bases, with 12 bases remaining between them. Germline V lookup: CDR1 MDHEN, CDR2 SYDVKM. The CDR3 covers 15 residues. The CDR3 here is CASRIRRSSGNTIYF. CDR3 coding DNA: TGTGCCAGCAGGATCAGACGGTCCTCTGGAAACACCATATATTTT.

V and J are TRBV6-5 and TRBJ2-2; D is perhaps TRBD1 or TRBD2 (5 bases each). The CDR3 loop spans 15 amino acids. The germline V and J ends were trimmed by 2 bases and 4 bases, with 11 bases remaining between them. Per germline, CDR1 MNHEY and CDR2 SVGAGI. CDR3 bases: TGTGCCAGCAGTTACCGGGGCCTAGGCACCGGGGAGCTGTTTTTT. Translating it yields CASSYRGLGTGELFF.

The chain combines TRBV24-1 with TRBJ2-3; 8 bases map to TRBD1. The CDR3 contains 13 residues. Germline CDR1 and CDR2: KGHDR and SFDVKD. V trimming: 11 bases; J trimming: 0 bases; junction bases outside the gene matches: 3. CDR3 in amino acids: CAIRQGSTDTQYF. For the CDR3, the DNA is TGTGCCATCAGACAGGGGAGCACAGATACGCAGTATTTT.

In this sample, this clone turned up a few times. The rearrangement links TRBV6-6 to TRBJ1-5; D call uncertain. Germline CDR1 is MNHNY and CDR2 is SVGAGI (reference sequence). CDR3 length: 12 amino acids. V lost 8 bases and J lost 7, with 12 bases in between. The CDR3 nucleotides are TGTGCCAGCGGCCGTGGGTACCAGCCCCAGCATTTT. Encoded protein: CASGRGYQPQHF.

This clone was counted a few times. The chain joins TRBV3-1 (or the pseudogene TRBV3-2) to TRBJ1-1, with D perhaps TRBD1 (5 bases). Germline V lookup: CDR1 LGHDT, CDR2 YNNKEL (reference sequence). V lost 2 bases and J 7 bases, leaving 11 bases between the germline ends. This CDR3 comprises 13 residues. DNA of the CDR3: TGTGCCAGCAGCCAAATGGGGGGGGGTGAAGCTTTCTTT. Protein: CASSQMGGGEAFF.

The CDR3 region is CASSTSWTAGNTIYF. As DNA, the CDR3 is TGTGCCAGCAGTACTAGTTGGACGGCCGGAAACACCATATATTTT. V gene TRBV6-5 combines with J gene TRBJ1-3; D unclear. Germline V CDR1 and CDR2: MNHEY, SVGAGI. The CDR3 has 15 amino acids. Deletions cut 5 bases from V and 4 bases from J, with 15 bases between.

This clone was counted once. The chain links TRBV25-1 to TRBJ1-1; D is undetermined. In germline, CDR1 is MGHDK, CDR2 SYGVNS. The CDR3 loop spans 11 amino acids. The germline V and J ends were trimmed by 9 bases and 1 base, with 6 bases remaining between them. The CDR3 coding sequence is TGTGCCAGTAAGAAGAACACTGAAGCTTTCTTT. Translated: CASKKNTEAFF.

The table lists this clone with a few counts. This chain uses TRBV19 with TRBJ1-5; 7 bases are shared with TRBD1. CDR1 is LNHDA, CDR2 SQIVND, per germline (reference sequence). V lost 8 bases, J lost 1 base, and 5 bases stayed unmatched. This CDR3 is built from 14 residues. The CDR3 region is CASRDSLSNQPQHF. CDR3 nucleotide sequence: TGTGCCAGTCGGGACAGTCTAAGCAATCAGCCCCAGCATTTT.

This chain uses TRBV12-3 or TRBV12-4 with TRBJ2-1; 8 bases match TRBD1. The length of the CDR3 is 12 residues. Germline trimming cut 3 bases from V and 14 bases from J; bases unmatched to any gene: 6. In DNA, the CDR3 is TGTGCCAGCAGTTTTAATCTACAGGGGGAGTTCTTC. Protein sequence: CASSFNLQGEFF.

The chain couples TRBV7-2 to TRBJ1-1, with 7 bases that match TRBD1. CDR1 and CDR2 (germline): SGHTA, FQGNSA. After removal of 2 bases from V and 5 bases from J, the junction contained 5 bases not matched to a gene. The CDR3 spans 14 residues. The DNA for the CDR3 is TGTGCCAGCAGCTTACTGGCAGGGGGGACTGAAGCTTTCTTT. Translated, it gives CASSLLAGGTEAFF. The full variable domain, rest sourced from reference TRBV7-2 and TRBJ1-1, is GAGVSQSPSNKVTEKGKDVELRCDPISGHTALYWYRQSLGQGLEFLIYFQGNSAPDKSGLPSDRFSAERTGGSVSTLTIQRTQQEDSAVYLCASSLLAGGTEAFFGQGTRLTVV.

This clone was recorded a few times. The V and J genes are TRBV6-4 and TRBJ2-6; D ambiguous. Trimming cost V 6 bases and J 4 bases, with 13 bases left between them. This CDR3 has 15 amino acids. The germline CDR1 and CDR2 sequences are MRHNA and SNTAGT. Here the CDR3 reads CASSLGPAGANVLTF. The CDR3 DNA follows: TGTGCCAGCAGCCTCGGACCAGCCGGGGCCAACGTCCTGACTTTC.

V gene TRBV24-1 combines with J gene TRBJ2-3, with D tentatively TRBD1 (5 bases). There are 16 residues in the CDR3. The germline V gene encodes CDR1 KGHDR and CDR2 SFDVKD. Trimming took off 0 bases at V and 1 base at J, with 10 bases between the two ends. The CDR3: CATSDLTGIGTDTQYF. The CDR3 coding sequence is TGTGCCACCAGTGATTTGACAGGAATAGGCACAGATACGCAGTATTTT.

The chain carries TRBV15 and TRBJ1-1; TRBD1 aligns across 8 bases. Germline loops: CDR1 LNHNV, CDR2 YYDKDF (reference sequence). V was pared by 5 bases and J by 3 bases, with 8 bases of the junction left unmatched. There are 15 residues in the CDR3. The CDR3 bases are TGTGCCACCAGCTCCTACAGGGGGATCGACACTGAAGCTTTCTTT. Translation gives CATSSYRGIDTEAFF.

A single count supports this clone. V is TRBV5-1 and J is TRBJ2-3; the D gene is possibly TRBD1 (5 bases). V lost 4 bases and J lost 3, with 12 bases in between. There are 14 residues in the CDR3. Germline V gives CDR1 SGHRS, CDR2 YFSETQ. In nucleotides, the CDR3 is TGCGCCAGCAGCCCGGACACTGGGACAGATACGCAGTATTTT. As protein: CASSPDTGTDTQYF.

The gene calls are TRBV5-1 and TRBJ2-6; 7 bases map to TRBD1. This CDR3 spans 15 amino acids. Trimming cost V 3 bases and J 4 bases; bases outside gene matches: 4. CDR1 and CDR2 from the germline V gene are SGHRS and YFSETQ. DNA for the CDR3: TGCGCCAGCAGCTCAGGGGGTTCCGGGGCCAACGTCCTGACTTTC. Translating it yields CASSSGGSGANVLTF.